The rows below give T cell receptor beta chains drawn from one sample of a study of T cell repertoires in cytomegalovirus infection. TCRdb re-analysed the reads in MiXCR, keeping a single row per CDR3 protein. The sample lists about 180,000 distinct CDR3 sequences; approximately 15% were seen once. Sequenced input: PBMCs. Receptor source: a human donor in good health (CMV status not recorded). Some clones in this sample may be carry-over from other donors' samples. The CDR3 runs from the conserved cysteine through the conserved F or W. D genes are given only for firm matches. Expanded clones are given a class, and other clones once, few, many or no size at all.

clone_size	j_call	d_call	v_call	cdr3_aa	cdr3_nt
many	TRBJ1-2	-	TRBV19	CASSIGGAWTAYGYTF	TGTGCCAGTAGTATAGGTGGAGCCTGGACGGCCTATGGCTACACCTTC
many	TRBJ1-5	-	TRBV10-3	CAISPSTHQPQHF	TGTGCCATCAGTCCCTCCACCCATCAGCCCCAGCATTTT
many	TRBJ2-5	-	TRBV20-1	CSAPDLRGPQETQYF	TGCAGTGCTCCAGACCTACGAGGTCCTCAAGAGACCCAGTACTTC
few	TRBJ2-4	-	TRBV11-3	CASSSPENIQYF	TGTGCCAGCAGCTCTCCGGAGAACATTCAGTACTTC
-	TRBJ2-2	-	TRBV29-1	CSVEFSTGLGTGELFF	TGCAGCGTTGAATTTTCGACGGGGTTAGGTACCGGGGAGCTGTTTTTT
-	TRBJ1-1	-	TRBV6-2/TRBV6-3	CASSYSQPLGATEAFF	TGTGCCAGCAGTTATTCTCAACCCCTAGGGGCCACTGAAGCTTTCTTT
many	TRBJ2-3	TRBD1	TRBV28	CASSLAGGPTDTQYF	TGTGCCAGCAGCTTGGCAGGGGGCCCGACAGATACGCAGTATTTT
many	TRBJ2-7	-	TRBV7-9	CASSPTGQEGPKTYEQYF	TGTGCCAGCAGCCCGACGGGGCAGGAGGGTCCAAAGACCTACGAGCAGTACTTC
-	TRBJ2-3	-	TRBV15	CATHRGGSTDTQYF	TGTGCCACCCACCGGGGAGGTAGCACAGATACGCAGTATTTT
many	TRBJ2-2	TRBD1	TRBV4-2	CASSPTGQGAAGELFF	TGTGCCAGCAGCCCTACCGGACAGGGGGCTGCCGGGGAGCTGTTTTTT
few	TRBJ2-2	-	TRBV7-9	CATLGGRTGELFF	TGTGCCACCCTCGGGGGTCGAACCGGGGAGCTGTTTTTT
-	TRBJ2-2	TRBD2	TRBV20-1	CSASGGGAKTGELFF	TGCAGTGCTAGTGGCGGGGGGGCCAAGACCGGGGAGCTGTTTTTT
few	TRBJ2-6	-	TRBV12-3/TRBV12-4	CASSLGRSGPYSGANVLTF	TGTGCCAGCAGTTTGGGGAGGTCAGGACCGTACTCTGGGGCCAACGTCCTGACTTTC
many	TRBJ1-3	TRBD1	TRBV12-3/TRBV12-4	CASSTGTGGSGNTIYF	TGTGCCAGCAGTACCGGGACAGGGGGCTCAGGAAACACCATATATTTT
many	TRBJ2-1	-	TRBV7-3	CASSLSPAHNEQFF	TGTGCCAGCAGCTTAAGTCCTGCCCACAATGAGCAGTTCTTC
many	TRBJ2-7	TRBD1	TRBV15	CATSRDRTGQSSYEQYF	TGTGCCACCAGCAGAGACCGGACAGGGCAGTCTTCCTACGAGCAGTACTTC
-	TRBJ1-1	TRBD1	TRBV28	CASSNRGRGVAFF	TGTGCCAGCAGTAACAGGGGGCGAGGGGTAGCTTTCTTT
many	TRBJ2-7	TRBD1	TRBV20-1	CSARVPPSPLPGQGFSYEQYF	TGCAGTGCTAGAGTGCCCCCCTCACCCCTCCCGGGACAGGGCTTTTCCTACGAGCAGTACTTC
many	TRBJ2-5	-	TRBV10-3	CAISESRGRETQYF	TGTGCCATCAGTGAGTCAAGGGGTCGGGAGACCCAGTACTTC
many	TRBJ1-3	TRBD1	TRBV7-2	CASSQTGEAGNTIYF	TGTGCCAGCAGCCAGACAGGGGAAGCTGGAAACACCATATATTTT
many	TRBJ2-1	TRBD2	TRBV7-6	CASSRDYDSYNEQFF	TGTGCCAGCAGCCGGGACTACGACTCCTACAATGAGCAGTTCTTC
-	TRBJ1-2	-	TRBV28	CASRGPGRSQANYGYTF	TGTGCCAGCAGGGGCCCAGGTCGATCTCAGGCTAACTATGGCTACACCTTC